This TCR beta chain was documented in a study of cytomegalovirus exposure and HLA in healthy donors. Study-level points and caveats: The study listed some 160 cytomegalovirus-associated TCR beta chains.

PCR amplification relied on 60 Vbeta primers (plus 13 Jbeta primers). Profiled with immunoSEQ multiplex PCR; TCRdb holds only in-frame clones, not every one. The table shows 150,000 to 200,000 clones, with just over 75% occurring only once. On this clone: Its antigen remains unidentified.

Trimming shortened V by 5 bases and J by 0 bases, and 14 bases separated the two germline ends. In germline, CDR1 is LNHNV, CDR2 YYDKDF (reference sequence). This CDR3 is built from 15 residues. V usage is TRBV15 and J usage is TRBJ2-7; D possibly corresponds to TRBD2 (6 bases). The specimen was PBMCs. The receptor's source is a man between 18 and 35 years old in good health and CMV-seronegative. The CDR3 spells CATSETGLFSYEQYF. DNA of the CDR3: TGTGCCACCAGCGAAACGGGACTCTTCTCCTACGAGCAGTACTTC.